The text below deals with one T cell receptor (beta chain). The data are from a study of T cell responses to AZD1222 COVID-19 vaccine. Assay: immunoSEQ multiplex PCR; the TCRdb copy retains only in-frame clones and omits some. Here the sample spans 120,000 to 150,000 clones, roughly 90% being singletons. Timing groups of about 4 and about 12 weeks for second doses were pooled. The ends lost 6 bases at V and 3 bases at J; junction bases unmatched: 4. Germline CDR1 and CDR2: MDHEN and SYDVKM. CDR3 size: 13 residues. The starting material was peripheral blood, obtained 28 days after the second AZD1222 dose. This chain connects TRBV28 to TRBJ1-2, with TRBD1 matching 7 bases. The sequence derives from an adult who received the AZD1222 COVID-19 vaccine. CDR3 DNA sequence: TGTGCCAGCAGGGATACAGGGGACTATGGCTACACCTTC. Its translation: CASRDTGDYGYTF.